The 24 T cell receptor beta chains reported below all come from one sample, sequenced in a study of spatial heterogeneity in lung cancer. A single record per CDR3 protein comes from TCRdb applying MiXCR to the 5' RACE reads. The profile shows roughly 82,000 distinct CDR3 sequences, over 9.5% of them singletons. The time point was: sample taken at primary tumor resection. Tumor, nontumor lung or frozen PBMC supplied whole RNA, sequenced without sorting. This sample comprised PBMCs, obtained at surgery. The receptors stem from a male donor with early-stage non-small cell lung cancer.

This clonotype was detected many times. The chain employs TRBV7-9 and TRBJ1-2; weak D call: TRBD1 (5 bases). The CDR3 sequence is 12 residues long. The V end lost 5 bases, the J end lost 6 bases, and 10 bases lay between the germline ends. Germline lookup yields CDR1 SEHNR and CDR2 FQNEAQ (reference sequence). The CDR3 coding sequence is TGTGCCAGCAGCCAGACAGCGGATGGCTACACCTTC. As protein: CASSQTADGYTF.

The gene calls are TRBV7-8 and TRBJ1-1; TRBD1 might be the D (6 bases). This CDR3 has 16 residues. Looked up from germline, CDR1 is SGHVS and CDR2 is FQNEAQ. V lost 5 bases and J lost 3, with 19 bases in between. CDR3 loop: CASSPGQHPGDTEAFF. The CDR3 bases are TGTGCCAGCAGCCCAGGACAGCACCCGGGGGACACTGAAGCTTTCTTT.

There are a few counts of this clonotype. The V gene is TRBV19, the J gene TRBJ1-2, with 7 bases matching TRBD1. V lost 0 bases, J lost 5 bases, and 3 bases stayed unmatched. The CDR3 runs to 14 residues. Germline assignment: CDR1 LNHDA and CDR2 SQIVND (reference sequence). DNA of the CDR3: TGTGCCAGTAGTATAGAACTACAGGGGTATGGCTACACCTTC. As protein: CASSIELQGYGYTF.

This clonotype has more than one count but fewer than ten. J is TRBJ2-7 and V is TRBV2, with TRBD2 identical over 13 bases. V was pared by 3 bases and J by 2 bases, with 4 bases of the junction left unmatched. Germline CDR1 reads SNHLY; CDR2 reads FYNNEI. The CDR3 has 16 amino acids. CDR3 DNA: TGTGCCAGCAGTGATACCGGGACTAGCGGGACCTACGAGCAGTACTTC. It yields the protein CASSDTGTSGTYEQYF.

The V gene is TRBV11-2, the J gene TRBJ2-2; TRBD1 matches 9 bases. The CDR3 has 17 residues. Germline assignment: CDR1 SGHAT and CDR2 FQNNGV. Trimming took 4 bases from V and 3 from J; bases not matched to a gene: 9. The CDR3: CASSSEEQGADTGELFF. The CDR3 DNA sequence: TGTGCCAGCAGCTCCGAAGAACAGGGGGCAGACACCGGGGAGCTGTTTTTT.

This clonotype was counted ten times or more. The V and J genes are TRBV5-5 and TRBJ1-1; no clear D. Looked up from germline, CDR1 is SGHKS and CDR2 is YYEKEE (reference sequence). The CDR3 length is 13 residues. The V end was cut by 6 bases, the J end by 2 bases, with 11 bases between. CDR3 region: CASTQGLNTEAFF. The CDR3 DNA reads as TGTGCCAGCACACAAGGCCTTAACACTGAAGCTTTCTTT.

The J gene is TRBJ1-5, the V gene TRBV3-1, with D possibly being TRBD1 (5 bases). Germline assignment: CDR1 LGHDT and CDR2 YNNKEL (reference sequence). V was clipped by 3 bases and J by 9 bases, with 15 bases between them. There are 14 residues in the CDR3. For the CDR3, the DNA is TGTGCCAGCAGCCAGGGCTGGAGGGGCCGGCCCCAGCATTTT. Protein product: CASSQGWRGRPQHF.

This chain joins TRBV27 and TRBJ2-7; D possibly matches TRBD1 or TRBD2 (7 bases each). Trimming left V 6 bases short and J 3 bases short, with 21 bases between. CDR1 and CDR2 from the germline V gene are MNHEY and SMNVEV (reference sequence). The CDR3 has 16 residues. The DNA for the CDR3 is TGTGCCAGCAGAGGGGGCGGTAGGGGGGGTCGCTACGAGCAGTACTTC. Its translation: CASRGGGRGGRYEQYF.

This clonotype has only a few counts. The V call is TRBV29-1, the J call TRBJ2-1; D is possibly TRBD1 (5 bases). Between the trimmed V and J ends, which lost 0 bases and 8 bases, there was a span of 11 bases. Germline values: CDR1 SQVTM, CDR2 ANQGSEA. The CDR3 runs 13 residues. In nucleotides, the CDR3 is TGCAGCGTTGAAGATCCGCAGGGATATGAGCAGTTCTTC. It codes for CSVEDPQGYEQFF.

In its sample, this clonotype was seen a few times. J is TRBJ2-3 and V is TRBV11-1; the match to TRBD2 covers 7 bases. This CDR3 region has 13 residues. V was pared by 5 bases and J by 4 bases, with 3 bases of the junction left unmatched. Germline lookup yields CDR1 SGHAT and CDR2 FQDESV (reference sequence). In DNA, the CDR3 is TGTGCCAGCAGCCTCAGCGGGGCAGATACGCAGTATTTT. Translating it yields CASSLSGADTQYF.

This clonotype showed up just a few times. This rearrangement joins TRBV2 to TRBJ2-3; D may be TRBD2 (6 bases). CDR1 is SNHLY and CDR2 is FYNNEI in the germline V gene. This CDR3 region has 14 residues. Deletions cut 3 bases from V and 2 bases from J, with 9 bases between. The CDR3 is CASSERDLTDTQYF. The CDR3 bases are TGTGCCAGCAGTGAGCGGGACCTCACAGATACGCAGTATTTT.

There are a few counts of this clonotype. The rearrangement uses TRBV4-1 and TRBJ2-5, with no clear D. Trimming shortened V by 0 bases and J by 7 bases, and 12 bases separated the two germline ends. The CDR3 loop spans 14 amino acids. Germline V gene data show CDR1 as MGHRA and CDR2 as YSYEKL. CDR3 coding DNA: TGCGCCAGCAGCCAAGAATCCCTCTCAGGGACCCAGTACTTC. Its translation is CASSQESLSGTQYF.

The chain recombines TRBV24-1 with TRBJ2-2, with D unresolved. V was pared by 2 bases and J by 0 bases, with 3 bases between. Germline CDR1 reads KGHDR; CDR2 reads SFDVKD. This CDR3 is 14 amino acids long. CDR3 DNA sequence: TGTGCCACCAGTGATTATCCGAACACCGGGGAGCTGTTTTTT. This sequence encodes CATSDYPNTGELFF.

In this sample, this clonotype turned up many times. The chain links TRBV6-5 to TRBJ1-1; 7 bases match TRBD1. CDR1 and CDR2 (germline): MNHEY, SVGAGI. Trimming took 5 bases from V and 0 from J; bases not matched to a gene: 3. The CDR3 has 14 residues. CDR3 residues: CASSIRGMNTEAFF. DNA of the CDR3: TGTGCCAGCAGTATCAGGGGGATGAACACTGAAGCTTTCTTT.

The rearrangement links TRBV5-1 to TRBJ1-1, with 7 nucleotides matching TRBD1. The ends lost 4 bases at V and 4 bases at J; junction bases unmatched: 4. Germline V gene lookup returns CDR1 SGHRS and CDR2 YFSETQ. CDR3 size: 13 residues. The CDR3 DNA reads TGCGCCAGCAGCCCCACAGGGGCCACTGAAGCTTTCTTT. It yields the protein CASSPTGATEAFF. Combining the CDR3 with reference TRBV5-1 and TRBJ1-1 gives the whole variable domain KAGVTQTPRYLIKTRGQQVTLSCSPISGHRSVSWYQQTPGQGLQFLFEYFSETQRNKGNFPGRFSGRQFSNSRSEMNVSTLELGDSALYLCASSPTGATEAFFGQGTRLTVV.

The V call is TRBV7-2, the J call TRBJ1-1; D is perhaps TRBD1 (5 bases). V dropped 6 bases and J dropped 0 bases, with 8 bases sitting between them. This CDR3 has 13 residues. The germline CDR1 and CDR2 sequences are SGHTA and FQGNSA. The CDR3 spells CASRRDLNTEAFF. CDR3 DNA: TGTGCCAGCAGGAGGGACCTGAACACTGAAGCTTTCTTT.

This clonotype was detected ten times or more. The chain combines TRBV2 with TRBJ1-1; 10 bases agree with TRBD1. The V gene end was trimmed by 6 bases and the J gene end by 1 base; junction bases not matched to a gene: 8. There are 16 residues in the CDR3. CDR1 and CDR2 (germline): SNHLY, FYNNEI. Written as DNA, the CDR3 is TGTGCCAGCAGCCGGGACAGGGGTTCCCCGAACACTGAAGCTTTCTTT. Translation: CASSRDRGSPNTEAFF.

The J gene is TRBJ1-1, the V gene TRBV7-9; possibly TRBD1 for D (6 bases). The CDR3 extends over 14 amino acids. Germline V gives CDR1 SEHNR, CDR2 FQNEAQ (reference sequence). With 5 bases removed from V and 2 bases from J, the gap between germline ends came to 12 bases. CDR3 sequence reads: CASSPQGRNTEAFF. The CDR3 DNA follows: TGTGCCAGCAGCCCCCAGGGGAGAAACACTGAAGCTTTCTTT.

This chain uses TRBV7-2 with TRBJ2-5; 9 bases line up with TRBD1. The CDR3 runs to 15 residues. Germline CDR1 and CDR2: SGHTA and FQGNSA. The V and J ends lost 6 bases and 4 bases, in that order; junction bases with no gene match: 9. CDR3 bases: TGTGCCAGCAGTTCACTGGGACAGGGAGGAGAGACCCAGTACTTC. Protein: CASSSLGQGGETQYF.

On this clonotype itself: A clone one base away is much larger, so this may be a read error. The J gene is TRBJ1-1, the V gene TRBV29-1; D is possibly TRBD1 (6 bases). The V and J ends lost 3 bases and 7 bases respectively, with 18 bases between them. The germline gives CDR1 SQVTM, CDR2 ANQGSEA. The CDR3 extends over 14 amino acids. The CDR3 loop is CSVDVGGAGIEAFF. The CDR3 nucleotides read TGCAGCGTTGATGTGGGGGGCGCCGGCATTGAAGCTTTCTTT.

This clonotype was seen a few times. The chain combines TRBV19 with TRBJ2-7; 10 bases align to TRBD2. This CDR3 spans 12 amino acids. Germline CDR1 LNHDA, CDR2 SQIVND (reference sequence). Trimming cost V 5 bases and J 7 bases; bases outside gene matches: 2. CDR3 coding DNA: TGTGCCAGTAGTCCACTAGCGGGAGAGCAGTACTTC. Protein sequence: CASSPLAGEQYF.

This clonotype has ten or more counts. The chain employs TRBV12-5 and TRBJ1-5; possible D gene TRBD1, 6 bases. V gave up 7 bases and J gave up 5 bases, with 9 bases separating them. This CDR3 comprises 12 residues. From germline, CDR1 is LGHNT and CDR2 FRNRAP. The CDR3 DNA reads as TGTGCTAGTGCCGCAGGGGATCAGCCCCAGCATTTT. It encodes CASAAGDQPQHF.

The chain joins TRBV5-1 to TRBJ2-3; a weak D match, TRBD1 (6 bases). V gave up 0 bases and J gave up 2 bases, with 7 bases separating them. The CDR3 contains 14 residues. CDR1 and CDR2 from the germline V gene are SGHRS and YFSETQ. The CDR3 sequence: CASSLGTVTDTQYF. The CDR3 DNA reads TGCGCCAGCAGCTTGGGGACAGTCACAGATACGCAGTATTTT.

This clonotype was found a few times. The J gene is TRBJ2-2, the V gene TRBV15; TRBD1 matches at 9 bases. The V and J ends lost 5 bases and 3 bases, in that order; junction bases with no gene match: 7. CDR3 length: 16 residues. The germline V gene has CDR1 LNHNV and CDR2 YYDKDF (reference sequence). The chain's CDR3 is CATSGPGQGYTGELFF. Here the CDR3 DNA reads TGTGCCACCAGCGGGCCGGGACAGGGTTACACCGGGGAGCTGTTTTTT.